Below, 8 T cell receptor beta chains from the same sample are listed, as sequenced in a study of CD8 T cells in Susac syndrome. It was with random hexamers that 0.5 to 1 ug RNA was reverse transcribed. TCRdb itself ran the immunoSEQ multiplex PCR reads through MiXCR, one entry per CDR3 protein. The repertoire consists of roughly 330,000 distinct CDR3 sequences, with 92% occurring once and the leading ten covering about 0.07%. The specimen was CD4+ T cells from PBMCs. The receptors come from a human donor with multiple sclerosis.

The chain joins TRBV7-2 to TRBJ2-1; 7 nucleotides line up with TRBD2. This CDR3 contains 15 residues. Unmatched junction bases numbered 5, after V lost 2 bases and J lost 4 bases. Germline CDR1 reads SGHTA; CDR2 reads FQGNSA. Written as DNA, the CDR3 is TGTGCCAGCAGCTTAAACCCGCGGGGGTACAATGAGCAGTTCTTC. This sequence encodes CASSLNPRGYNEQFF.

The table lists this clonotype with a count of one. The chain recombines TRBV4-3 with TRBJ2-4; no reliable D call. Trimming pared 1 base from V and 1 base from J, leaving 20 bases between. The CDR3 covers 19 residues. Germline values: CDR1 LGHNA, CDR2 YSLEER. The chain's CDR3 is CASSQAEGTMAMAKNIQYF. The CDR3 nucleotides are TGCGCCAGCAGCCAAGCGGAAGGAACGATGGCGATGGCCAAAAACATTCAGTACTTC.

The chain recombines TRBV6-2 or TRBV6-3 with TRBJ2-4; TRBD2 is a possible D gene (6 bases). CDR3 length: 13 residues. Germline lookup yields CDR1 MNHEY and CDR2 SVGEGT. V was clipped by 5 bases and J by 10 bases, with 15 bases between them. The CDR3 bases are TGTGCCAGCAGTCGACTAGGGAGAGAAATTCAGTACTTC. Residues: CASSRLGREIQYF.

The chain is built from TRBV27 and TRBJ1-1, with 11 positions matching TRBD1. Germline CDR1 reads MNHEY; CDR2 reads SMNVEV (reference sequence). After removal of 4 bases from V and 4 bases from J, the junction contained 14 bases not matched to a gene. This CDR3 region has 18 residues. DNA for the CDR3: TGTGCCAGCAGTTGGGGACAGGGGGGATACCGGGGGGGCACTGAAGCTTTCTTT. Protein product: CASSWGQGGYRGGTEAFF.

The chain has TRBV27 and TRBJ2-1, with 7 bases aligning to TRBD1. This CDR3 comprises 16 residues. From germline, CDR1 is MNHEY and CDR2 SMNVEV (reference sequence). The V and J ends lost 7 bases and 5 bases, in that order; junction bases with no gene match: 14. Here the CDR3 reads CASTTGPGQIHNEQFF. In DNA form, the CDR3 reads TGTGCCAGCACCACCGGACCGGGACAGATACACAATGAGCAGTTCTTC.

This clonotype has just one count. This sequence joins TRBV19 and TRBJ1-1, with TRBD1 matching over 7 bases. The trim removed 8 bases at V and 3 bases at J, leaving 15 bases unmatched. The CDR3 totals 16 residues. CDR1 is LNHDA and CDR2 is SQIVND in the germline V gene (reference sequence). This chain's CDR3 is CASFAGGTAPDTEAFF. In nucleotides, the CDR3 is TGTGCCAGTTTTGCCGGAGGGACAGCCCCGGACACTGAAGCTTTCTTT.

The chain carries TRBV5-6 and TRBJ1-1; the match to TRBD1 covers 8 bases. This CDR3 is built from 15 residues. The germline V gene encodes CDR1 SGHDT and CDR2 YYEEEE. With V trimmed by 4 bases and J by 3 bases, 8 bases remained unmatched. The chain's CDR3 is CASSPRGRAHTEAFF. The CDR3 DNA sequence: TGTGCCAGCAGCCCCAGGGGGCGCGCACACACTGAAGCTTTCTTT. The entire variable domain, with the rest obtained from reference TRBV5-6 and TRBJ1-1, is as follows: DAGVTQSPTHLIKTRGQQVTLRCSPKSGHDTVSWYQQALGQGPQFIFQYYEEEERQRGNFPDRFSGHQFPNYSSELNVNALLLGDSALYLCASSPRGRAHTEAFFGQGTRLTVV.

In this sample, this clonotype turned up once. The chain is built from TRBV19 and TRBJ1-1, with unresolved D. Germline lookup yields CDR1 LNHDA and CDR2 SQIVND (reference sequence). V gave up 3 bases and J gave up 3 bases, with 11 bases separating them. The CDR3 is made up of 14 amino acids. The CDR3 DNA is TGTGCCAGTAGTATGGGAGGGAAGCACACTGAAGCTTTCTTT. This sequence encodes CASSMGGKHTEAFF.